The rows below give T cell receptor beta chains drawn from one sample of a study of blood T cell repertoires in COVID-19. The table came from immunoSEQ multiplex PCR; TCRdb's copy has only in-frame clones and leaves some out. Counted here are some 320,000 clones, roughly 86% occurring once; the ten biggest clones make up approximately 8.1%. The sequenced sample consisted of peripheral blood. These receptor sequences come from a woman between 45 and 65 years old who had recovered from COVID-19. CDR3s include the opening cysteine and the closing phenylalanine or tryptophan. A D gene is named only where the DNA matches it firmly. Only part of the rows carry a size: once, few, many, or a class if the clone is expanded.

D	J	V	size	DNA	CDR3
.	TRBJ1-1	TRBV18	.	TGTGCCAGCTCACCGCAGGGGTTGGTGGCTGAAGCTTTCTTT	CASSPQGLVAEAFF
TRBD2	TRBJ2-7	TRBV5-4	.	TGTGCCAGCAGCCAAAAGACTAGCGGGAGTGTCGAGCAGTACTTC	CASSQKTSGSVEQYF
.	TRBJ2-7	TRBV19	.	TGTGCCAGTAGTCACCCTGCAGGGGATACCTACGAGCAGTACTTC	CASSHPAGDTYEQYF
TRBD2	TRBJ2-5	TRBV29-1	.	TGCAGCGCTGCGGTGGGGACTAGGATAGATCAAGAGACCCAGTACTTC	CSAAVGTRIDQETQYF
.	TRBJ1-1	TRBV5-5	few	TGTGCCAGCAGCTTGGCGGGGTCTCCTGAAGCTTTCTTT	CASSLAGSPEAFF
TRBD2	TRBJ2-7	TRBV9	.	TGTGCCAGCAGCGTGGCGGGAGCGGGGTACGAGCAGTACTTC	CASSVAGAGYEQYF
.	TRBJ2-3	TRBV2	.	TGTGCCAGCAGTGCCCAGTTCCCTGGCTTGGCAGATACGCAGTATTTT	CASSAQFPGLADTQYF
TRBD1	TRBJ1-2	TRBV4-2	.	TGTGCCAGCAGCCAGCGGCAGGGGGGCTATGGCTACACCTTC	CASSQRQGGYGYTF
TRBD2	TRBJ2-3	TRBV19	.	TGTGCCAGTAGTCACGGGAGGGGCGGGACAGATACGCAGTATTTT	CASSHGRGGTDTQYF
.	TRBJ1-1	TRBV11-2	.	TGTGCCAGCAGCTCTCAAAAGCACACTGAAGCTTTCTTT	CASSSQKHTEAFF
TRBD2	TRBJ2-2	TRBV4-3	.	TGCGCCAGCAGCCAAGGGGGGGGACTAGCGGGCACCGGGGAGCTGTTTTTT	CASSQGGGLAGTGELFF
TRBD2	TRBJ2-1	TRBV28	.	TGTGCCAGCAGTTTGGAGGGAGCGGGGTATCACGAGCAGTTCTTC	CASSLEGAGYHEQFF
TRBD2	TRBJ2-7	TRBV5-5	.	TGTGCCAGCAGCTTGACCGGGAGGACTAGCGGGAGTTCCGAGCAGTACTTC	CASSLTGRTSGSSEQYF
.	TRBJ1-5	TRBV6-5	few	TGTGCCAGCGCCGGGGATCGCAATCAGCCCCAGCATTTT	CASAGDRNQPQHF
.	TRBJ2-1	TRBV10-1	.	TGCGCCAGCAGTGATCAAGGGGGGGACAATGAGCAGTTCTTC	CASSDQGGDNEQFF
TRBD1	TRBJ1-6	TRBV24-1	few	TGTGCCACCAGTGCGGACAGGGACTCACCCCTCCACTTT	CATSADRDSPLHF
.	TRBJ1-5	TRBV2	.	TGTGCCAGCAGTGAGGGCCCCCTTAGGACAGCCTGGTCCAATCAGCCCCAGCATTTT	CASSEGPLRTAWSNQPQHF
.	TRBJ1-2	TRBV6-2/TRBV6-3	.	TGTGCCAGCAGCGTGACAGGTGGTGGCTACACCTTC	CASSVTGGGYTF
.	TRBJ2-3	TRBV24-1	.	TGTGCCACCAGTGATCGCGGACTGGGCACAGATACGCAGTATTTT	CATSDRGLGTDTQYF
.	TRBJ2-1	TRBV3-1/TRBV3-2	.	TGTGCCAGCAGCCAAGCAACCGCCCTAGTGGTCTACAATGAGCAGTTCTTC	CASSQATALVVYNEQFF
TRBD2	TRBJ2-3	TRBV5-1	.	TGCGCCAGCAGCTTGGCGATAGGGAGGGGATTGAGGGAAACTACAGATACGCAGTATTTT	CASSLAIGRGLRETTDTQYF
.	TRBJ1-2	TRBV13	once	TGTGCCAGCAGCTTATTCCGGGTCTATGGCTACACCTTC	CASSLFRVYGYTF
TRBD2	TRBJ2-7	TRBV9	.	TGTGCCAGCAGCGTTAGCGGGAGCCCACCATTCGAGCAGTACTTC	CASSVSGSPPFEQYF
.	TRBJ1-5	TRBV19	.	TGTGCCAGTAGTATAGCACGGGGAAGTTGGCAGCCCCAGCATTTT	CASSIARGSWQPQHF
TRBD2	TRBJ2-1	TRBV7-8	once	TGTGCCAGCAGCTTAGTCGCTAGCGGGGGGGCCTGGAATGAGCAGTTCTTC	CASSLVASGGAWNEQFF
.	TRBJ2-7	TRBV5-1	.	TGCGCCAGCAGCTTGAGCCAGGGTAACCCCGAGCAGTACTTC	CASSLSQGNPEQYF
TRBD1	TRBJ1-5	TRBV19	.	TGTGCCAGTAGCGCGGGACAGAAAAATCAGCCCCAGCATTTT	CASSAGQKNQPQHF
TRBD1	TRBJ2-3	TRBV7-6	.	TGTGCCAGCAGATCTCGCTCGGACAGGGGTCGAACGCAGTATTTT	CASRSRSDRGRTQYF
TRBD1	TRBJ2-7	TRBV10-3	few	TGTGCCATCAGTGAAAGGGGACAGGACGAGCAGTACTTC	CAISERGQDEQYF
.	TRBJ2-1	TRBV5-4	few	TGTGCCAGCAGCCGAGAGAACTACAATGAGCAGTTCTTC	CASSRENYNEQFF
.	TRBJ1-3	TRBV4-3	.	TGCGCCAGCAGCCAAGAAATGTTGGCCAACTCTGGAAACACCATATATTTT	CASSQEMLANSGNTIYF
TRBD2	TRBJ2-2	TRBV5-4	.	TGTGCCAGCAGCTTGACTAGCGGTTACACCGGGGAGCTGTTTTTT	CASSLTSGYTGELFF
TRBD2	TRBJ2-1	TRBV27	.	TGTGCCAGCAGTTTAAGGCTAGCGGGGCAGAATGAGCAGTTCTTC	CASSLRLAGQNEQFF